Listed below are T cell receptor beta chains from one sample, sequenced in a study of T cells in Graves' hyperthyroidism and ophthalmopathy. TCRdb reanalysed the multiplex PCR reads using MiXCR and keeps one entry per CDR3 protein. Here the sample spans roughly 99,000 distinct CDR3 sequences, 16% being singletons. What was sequenced was blood. The receptors stem from a woman between 45 and 65 years old with Graves' hyperthyroidism. Both conserved end residues are trimmed from each CDR3. The order of the fields is V gene, CDR3 protein.

>TRBV30
AWSVLGTEAF
>TRBV5-6
ASSLVAGGGYT
>TRBV5-8
ASSSDTRGNIQY
>TRBV29-1
SVERSGYVPSTDTQY
>TRBV3-1
ASSPRRGNTIY
>TRBV11-2
ASSSSRGQGARGGELF
>TRBV5-5
ASSLVASGRNEQF
>TRBV20-1
SATDRSNEKLF
>TRBV28
ASSSSYLLAGNTDTQY
>TRBV7-9
ASSLDTSGKQF
>TRBV11-2
ASSWTSGGGQPQH
>TRBV25-1
ASSDLGSNEKLF
>TRBV6-1
ASSFRENSPLH
>TRBV10-3
AISSAGTVGEKLF